This TCR beta chain was profiled in a study of cytomegalovirus exposure and HLA in healthy donors. The CDR3 length is 14 residues. Trimming pared 1 base from V and 6 bases from J, leaving 13 bases between. The V gene's germline CDR1 is LGHNT and CDR2 FRNRAP. 13 Jbeta primers and 60 Vbeta primers were used for the PCR. Only in-frame clones appear in the TCRdb table, and some are missing; sequencing was by immunoSEQ multiplex PCR. Among about 82,000 clones listed, 60% to 80% were seen once. The TCR sequence derives from a woman in her forties or fifties in good health and CMV-seropositive. The chain combines TRBV12-5 with TRBJ2-7, with D possibly being TRBD2 (5 bases). Sequencing was done on a sample of PBMCs. The CDR3 is CASGLGGPRGEQYF. The CDR3 DNA sequence: TGTGCTAGTGGTTTGGGCGGGCCCCGTGGCGAGCAGTACTTC.